The 13 T cell receptor beta chains listed next were all sequenced from one sample in a study of blood T cell repertoires in COVID-19 (dated by TCRdb to the early 2020s). Library generation was performed with the immunoSEQ multiplex PCR assay. The table comes from immuneACCESS by way of TCRdb, which keeps in-frame sequences with V and J called. Part of the clones is missing from these tables; in studies checked, under half for an unresolved V gene and the rest for unknown reasons. The sample table holds approximately 210,000 clones, of which approximately 87% were seen once. Approximately 0.75% of the sample is held by the ten biggest clonotypes. Material: peripheral blood. These receptors came from a woman in her 70s with acute or convalescent COVID-19.

The chain carries TRBV7-3 and TRBJ1-1; 7 bases are a match to TRBD1. This CDR3 has 16 residues. The germline gives CDR1 SGHTA, CDR2 FQGTGA. With 6 bases clipped from V and 4 bases from J, the junction kept 14 bases outside the gene matches. CDR3 DNA sequence: TGTGCCAGCAGTCCGACCCGACAGGGAGGCGGCACTGAAGCTTTCTTT. This codes for CASSPTRQGGGTEAFF. The variable domain in full, completed from reference TRBV7-3 and TRBJ1-1, reads GAGVSQTPSNKVTEKGKYVELRCDPISGHTALYWYRQSLGQGPEFLIYFQGTGAADDSGLPNDRFFAVRPEGSVSTLKIQRTERGDSAVYLCASSPTRQGGGTEAFFGQGTRLTVV.

The rearrangement uses TRBV5-1 and TRBJ1-1; 7 positions agree with TRBD1. The CDR3 covers 14 residues. CDR1 and CDR2 (germline): SGHRS, YFSETQ. V lost 3 bases, J lost 1 base, and 3 bases stayed unmatched. The CDR3 protein is CASSSGQWNTEAFF. The CDR3 DNA sequence: TGCGCCAGCAGCTCGGGACAGTGGAACACTGAAGCTTTCTTT.

Written as DNA, the CDR3 is TGTGCCAGCAGTTCTACAGGGGAGGACGTTGACGAGCAGTACTTC. This gives the protein CASSSTGEDVDEQYF. This rearrangement joins TRBV2 to TRBJ2-7; a weak D match, TRBD1 (7 bases). Between the trimmed V and J ends, which lost 5 bases and 5 bases, there was a span of 19 bases. This CDR3 is built from 15 residues. CDR1 and CDR2 from the germline V gene are SNHLY and FYNNEI.

The rearrangement uses TRBV24-1 and TRBJ2-1; TRBD1 matches 8 bases. Germline V lookup: CDR1 KGHDR, CDR2 SFDVKD. This CDR3 contains 14 residues. V gave up 9 bases and J gave up 0 bases; unmatched junction bases: 3. CDR3 in DNA: TGTGCCACCTCGGGACAGGTCTCCTACAATGAGCAGTTCTTC. It encodes CATSGQVSYNEQFF.

The V and J genes are TRBV7-8 and TRBJ1-6; tentatively, D is TRBD1 (5 bases). The CDR3 runs to 14 residues. Germline values: CDR1 SGHVS, CDR2 FQNEAQ. V lost 6 bases and J 7 bases, leaving 13 bases between the germline ends. The CDR3: CASRLTGTNSPLHF. The CDR3 coding sequence is TGTGCCAGCAGACTAACAGGCACCAATTCACCCCTCCACTTT.

This clone showed up just a few times. This chain uses TRBV6-2 or TRBV6-3 with TRBJ2-5; tentative D call: TRBD2 (6 bases). CDR3 length: 15 amino acids. Between the trimmed V and J ends, which lost 4 bases and 5 bases, there was a span of 17 bases. Germline CDR1 and CDR2: MNHEY and SVGEGT. In DNA, the CDR3 is TGTGCCAGCAGTTCAACGGGACTCTCACGGGAGACCCAGTACTTC. This translates into CASSSTGLSRETQYF.

The chain links TRBV12-3 or TRBV12-4 to TRBJ2-2, with 10 bases fitting TRBD2. The J segment lost 6 bases and the V segment lost 6 bases, leaving 1 base of the junction unmatched. The CDR3 is 13 amino acids. The CDR3 bases are TGTGCCAGCAGACTAGCGGGGCCCGGGGAGCTGTTTTTT. Translating gives CASRLAGPGELFF.

This chain connects TRBV5-1 to TRBJ1-4, with a possible D match to TRBD1 (6 bases). The germline V gene encodes CDR1 SGHRS and CDR2 YFSETQ. The V gene lost 3 bases and the J gene lost 0 bases, with 18 bases spanning the gap. The CDR3 sequence is 18 residues long. In DNA, the CDR3 is TGCGCCAGCAGCTCCGGTACAGGGATTCTGGCAACTAATGAAAAACTGTTTTTT. Translated, it gives CASSSGTGILATNEKLFF.

The chain combines TRBV6-5 with TRBJ1-2; D is perhaps TRBD1 (5 bases). The germline CDR1 and CDR2 sequences are MNHEY and SVGAGI. The V end was cut by 5 bases, the J end by 4 bases, with 14 bases between. The CDR3 extends over 14 amino acids. CDR3 DNA: TGTGCCAGCAGTCCCGCTTCTGGGGCCTATGGCTACACCTTC. Protein: CASSPASGAYGYTF.

V is TRBV5-1 and J is TRBJ2-3; TRBD2 aligns across 11 bases. Germline loops: CDR1 SGHRS, CDR2 YFSETQ. Trimming removed 1 base from V and 4 bases from J; junction bases left unmatched: 5. The CDR3 runs to 16 residues. CDR3 protein: CASSLYSSGGSDTQYF. The CDR3 nucleotides read TGCGCCAGCAGCTTGTATTCTAGCGGGGGGTCAGATACGCAGTATTTT.

CDR3 region: CASSDRTSGYTGELFF. The CDR3, as DNA: TGTGCCAGCAGTGACCGGACTAGCGGGTACACCGGGGAGCTGTTTTTT. V and J are TRBV6-1 and TRBJ2-2; 11 nucleotides match TRBD2. Germline-derived CDR1 and CDR2 are MNHNS and SASEGT. The CDR3 runs 16 residues. The junction had 3 bases not matched to a gene; V was cut back by 3 bases and J by 3 bases.

V and J are TRBV3-1 (or the pseudogene TRBV3-2) and TRBJ1-2; no reliable D call. Germline V gene data show CDR1 as LGHDT and CDR2 as YNNKEL (reference sequence). V was trimmed by 1 base and J by 5 bases, leaving 2 bases between them. The CDR3 is made up of 11 amino acids. CDR3 sequence reads: CASSQAYGYTF. The CDR3 DNA is TGTGCCAGCAGCCAAGCTTATGGCTACACCTTC.

The V call is TRBV2, the J call TRBJ2-2, with a tentative D call TRBD2 (6 bases). This CDR3 region has 15 residues. Germline CDR1 SNHLY, CDR2 FYNNEI. V gave up 2 bases and J gave up 4 bases, with 11 bases separating them. The CDR3 protein is CASSERISGTGELFF. The CDR3 DNA reads as TGTGCCAGCAGTGAAAGGATTAGCGGCACCGGGGAGCTGTTTTTT.